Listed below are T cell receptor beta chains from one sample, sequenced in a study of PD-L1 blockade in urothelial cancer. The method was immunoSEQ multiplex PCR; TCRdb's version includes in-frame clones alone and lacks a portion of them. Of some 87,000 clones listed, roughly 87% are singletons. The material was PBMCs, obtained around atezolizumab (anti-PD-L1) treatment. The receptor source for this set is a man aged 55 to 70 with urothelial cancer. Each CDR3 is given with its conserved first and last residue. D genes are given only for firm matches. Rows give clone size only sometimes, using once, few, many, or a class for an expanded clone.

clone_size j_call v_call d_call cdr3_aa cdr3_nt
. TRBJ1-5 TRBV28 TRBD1 CASSLLGTDQPQHF TGTGCCAGCAGTTTATTAGGGACAGATCAGCCCCAGCATTTT
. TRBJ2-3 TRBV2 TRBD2 CASAASGIMDTQYF TGTGCCAGCGCGGCTAGCGGGATAATGGATACGCAGTATTTT
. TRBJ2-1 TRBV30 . CAWSVGTAVYNEQFF TGTGCCTGGAGCGTGGGGACTGCGGTATACAATGAGCAGTTCTTC
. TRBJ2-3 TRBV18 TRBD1 CASSPGQGSTDTQYF TGTGCCAGCTCCCCCGGACAGGGTAGCACAGATACGCAGTATTTT
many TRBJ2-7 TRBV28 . CASSFDVLREQYF TGTGCCAGCAGTTTCGACGTACTACGAGAGCAGTACTTC
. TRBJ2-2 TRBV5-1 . CASSSGQSANTGELFF TGCGCCAGCAGCTCCGGACAATCCGCGAACACCGGGGAGCTGTTTTTT
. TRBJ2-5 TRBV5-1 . CASSLRETQYF TGCGCCAGCAGCCTCCGGGAGACCCAGTACTTC
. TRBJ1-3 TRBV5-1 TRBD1 CASSLDRGPGNTIYF TGCGCCAGCAGCTTGGACAGGGGGCCTGGAAACACCATATATTTT
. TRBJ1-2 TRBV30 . CAWTSGLNYGYTF TGTGCCTGGACCTCGGGACTGAACTATGGCTACACCTTC
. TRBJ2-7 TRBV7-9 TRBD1 CASSINGDRNEQYF TGTGCCAGCAGTATAAACGGGGACAGAAACGAGCAGTACTTC
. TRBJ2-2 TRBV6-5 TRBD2 CASTKTGGRELFF TGTGCCAGCACCAAGACGGGGGGGAGGGAGCTGTTTTTT
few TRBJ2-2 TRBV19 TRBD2 CATTQTSGGAGGELFF TGTGCCACCACCCAGACTAGCGGGGGGGCTGGCGGGGAGCTGTTTTTT
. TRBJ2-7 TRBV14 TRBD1 CASSQVQGFPYEQYF TGTGCCAGCAGCCAAGTACAGGGGTTCCCCTACGAGCAGTACTTC
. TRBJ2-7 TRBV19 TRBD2 CASSILAGQSSFHEQYF TGTGCCAGTAGTATACTAGCGGGTCAATCCTCCTTTCACGAGCAGTACTTC
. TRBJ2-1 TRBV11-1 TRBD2 CASSYAGGGYNEQFF TGTGCCAGCAGCTACGCGGGCGGGGGTTACAATGAGCAGTTCTTC
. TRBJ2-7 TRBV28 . CASSPSARGLYF TGTGCCAGCAGTCCCTCAGCTAGGGGCCTGTACTTC
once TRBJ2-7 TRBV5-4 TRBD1 CASSAGGRGLTYEQYF TGTGCCAGCAGCGCCGGCGGCAGGGGGCTGACCTACGAGCAGTACTTC
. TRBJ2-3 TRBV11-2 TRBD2 CASSQVGRGTDTQYF TGTGCCAGCAGCCAAGTGGGGAGGGGCACAGATACGCAGTATTTT
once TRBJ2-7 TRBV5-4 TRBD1 CASSRPTGGDEQYF TGTGCCAGCAGCCGCCCGACAGGGGGCGACGAGCAGTACTTC
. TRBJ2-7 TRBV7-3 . CASSPGKGTYEQYF TGTGCCAGCAGCCCAGGAAAGGGGACCTACGAGCAGTACTTC
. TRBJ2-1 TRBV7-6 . CASSSPGREQFF TGTGCCAGCAGCTCCCCAGGGCGTGAGCAGTTCTTC
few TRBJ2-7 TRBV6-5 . CASSYSWTDYEQYF TGTGCCAGCAGTTACTCGTGGACAGATTACGAGCAGTACTTC
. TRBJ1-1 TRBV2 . CASSEASRGNAEAFF TGTGCCAGCAGTGAGGCCTCCCGGGGGAACGCTGAAGCTTTCTTT
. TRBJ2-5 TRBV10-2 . CASSELETQYF TGCGCCAGCAGTGAGCTGGAGACCCAGTACTTC
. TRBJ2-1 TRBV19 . CASSVSATVNEQFF TGTGCCAGTAGTGTCTCCGCGACAGTAAATGAGCAGTTCTTC
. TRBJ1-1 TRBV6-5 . CASAIYTDTEAFF TGTGCCAGCGCTATTTATACGGACACTGAAGCTTTCTTT
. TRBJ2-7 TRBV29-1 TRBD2 CSVSSGMYEQYF TGCAGCGTGTCTAGCGGGATGTACGAGCAGTACTTC
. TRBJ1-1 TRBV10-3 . CAISTTGNTEAFF TGTGCCATCAGTACGACAGGGAACACTGAAGCTTTCTTT
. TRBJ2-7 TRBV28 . CASQLGAYEQYF TGTGCCAGCCAACTAGGCGCCTACGAGCAGTACTTC
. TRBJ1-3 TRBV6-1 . CASSEGLGNTIYF TGTGCCAGCAGTGAGGGCCTTGGAAACACCATATATTTT
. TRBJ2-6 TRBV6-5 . CASSVWLPGANVLTF TGTGCCAGCAGTGTCTGGCTGCCTGGGGCCAACGTCCTGACTTTC
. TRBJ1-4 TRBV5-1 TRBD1 CASSPGQGREKLFF TGCGCCAGCAGCCCGGGACAGGGGAGGGAAAAACTGTTTTTT
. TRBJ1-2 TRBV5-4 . CASSLDELGAGGYTF TGTGCCAGCAGCTTGGATGAGTTGGGGGCTGGTGGCTACACCTTC
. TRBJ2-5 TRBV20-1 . CSGASLETQYF TGCAGTGGAGCAAGCTTGGAGACCCAGTACTTC
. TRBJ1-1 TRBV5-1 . CASMQGPLETEAFF TGCGCCAGCATGCAGGGGCCACTTGAGACTGAAGCTTTCTTT
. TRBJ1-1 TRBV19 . CASSIRTAPGTEAFF TGTGCCAGTAGTATAAGGACAGCCCCAGGGACTGAAGCTTTCTTT
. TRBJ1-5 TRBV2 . CASSGQGGSPSQPQHF TGTGCCAGCAGTGGTCAGGGCGGCAGTCCATCTCAGCCCCAGCATTTT
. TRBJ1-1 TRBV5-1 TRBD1 CASSGDRGMNTEAFF TGCGCCAGCAGCGGAGACAGGGGAATGAACACTGAAGCTTTCTTT
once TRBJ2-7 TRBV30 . CAWTGTAGLSYEQYF TGTGCCTGGACCGGTACGGCAGGTCTCTCCTACGAGCAGTACTTC
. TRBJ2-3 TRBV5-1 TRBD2 CASSPGLESTDTQYF TGCGCCAGCAGCCCGGGACTAGAGAGCACAGATACGCAGTATTTT
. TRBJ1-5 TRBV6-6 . CATQRISNQPQHF TGTGCCACCCAGAGGATTAGCAATCAGCCCCAGCATTTT
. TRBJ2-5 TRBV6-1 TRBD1 CASSEDTGTGSGETQYF TGTGCCAGCAGTGAAGACACCGGGACAGGGTCTGGAGAGACCCAGTACTTC
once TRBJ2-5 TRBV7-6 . CASSLDPGKVETQYF TGTGCCAGCAGCTTAGATCCCGGGAAGGTGGAGACCCAGTACTTC
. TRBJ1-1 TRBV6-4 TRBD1 CASSGEDRGRDTEAFF TGTGCCAGCAGTGGCGAGGACAGGGGGCGGGACACTGAAGCTTTCTTT
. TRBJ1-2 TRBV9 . CASSVGLEPLGYTF TGTGCCAGCAGCGTAGGTCTCGAGCCCTTAGGCTACACCTTC
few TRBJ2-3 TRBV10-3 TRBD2 CAIAGGRADTQYF TGTGCCATCGCGGGGGGGAGGGCAGATACGCAGTATTTT